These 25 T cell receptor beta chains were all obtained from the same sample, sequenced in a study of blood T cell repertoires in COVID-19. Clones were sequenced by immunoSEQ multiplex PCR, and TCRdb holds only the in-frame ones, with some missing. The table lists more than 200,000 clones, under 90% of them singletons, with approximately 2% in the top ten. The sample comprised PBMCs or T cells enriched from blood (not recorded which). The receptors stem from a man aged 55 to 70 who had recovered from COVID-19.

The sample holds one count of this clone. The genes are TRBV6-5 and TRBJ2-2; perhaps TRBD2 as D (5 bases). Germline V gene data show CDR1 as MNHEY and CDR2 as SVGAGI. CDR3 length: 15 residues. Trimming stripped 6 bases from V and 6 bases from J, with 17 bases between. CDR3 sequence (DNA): TGTGCCAGCAGGCGGACCGTGGGAGACGCCGGGGAGCTGTTTTTT. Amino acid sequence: CASRRTVGDAGELFF.

The DNA for the CDR3 is TGTGCCAGCAGCTTAGTGGGGCCTAACTATGGCTACACCTTC. Translation: CASSLVGPNYGYTF. The V gene is TRBV7-9, the J gene TRBJ1-2, with D tentatively TRBD1 (5 bases). Looked up from germline, CDR1 is SEHNR and CDR2 is FQNEAQ (reference sequence). The V gene lost 1 base and the J gene lost 0 bases, with 6 bases spanning the gap. CDR3 length: 14 residues.

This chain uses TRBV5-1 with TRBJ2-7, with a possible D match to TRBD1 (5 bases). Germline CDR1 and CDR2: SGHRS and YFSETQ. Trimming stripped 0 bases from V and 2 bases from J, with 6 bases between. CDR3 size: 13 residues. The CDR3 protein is CASSLEGPYEQYF. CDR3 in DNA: TGCGCCAGCAGCTTGGAGGGGCCCTACGAGCAGTACTTC.

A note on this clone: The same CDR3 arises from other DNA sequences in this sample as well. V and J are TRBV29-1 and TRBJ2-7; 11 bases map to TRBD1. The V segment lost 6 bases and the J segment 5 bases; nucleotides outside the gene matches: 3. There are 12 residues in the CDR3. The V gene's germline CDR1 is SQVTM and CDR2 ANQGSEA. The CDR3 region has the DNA TGCAGCGTGCCGGGACAGGGGGACGAGCAGTACTTC. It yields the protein CSVPGQGDEQYF.

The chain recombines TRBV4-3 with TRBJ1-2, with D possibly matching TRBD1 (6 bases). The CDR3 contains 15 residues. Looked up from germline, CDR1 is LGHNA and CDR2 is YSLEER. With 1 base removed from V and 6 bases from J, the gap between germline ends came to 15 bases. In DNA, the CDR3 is TGCGCCAGCAGCCAAGTGTACAGGGAAGGAAATGGCTACACCTTC. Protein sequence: CASSQVYREGNGYTF.

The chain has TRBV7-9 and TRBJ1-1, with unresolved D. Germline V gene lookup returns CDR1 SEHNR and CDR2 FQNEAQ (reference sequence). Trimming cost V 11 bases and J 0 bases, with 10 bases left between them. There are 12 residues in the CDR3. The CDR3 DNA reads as TGTGCCGGTAGAATAATGAACACTGAAGCTTTCTTT. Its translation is CAGRIMNTEAFF.

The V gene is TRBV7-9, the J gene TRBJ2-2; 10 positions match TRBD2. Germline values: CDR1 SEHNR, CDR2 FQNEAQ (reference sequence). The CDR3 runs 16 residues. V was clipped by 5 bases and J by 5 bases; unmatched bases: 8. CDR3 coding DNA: TGTGCCAGCAGCCCCCTAGCGGGGGTCGGGACCGGGGAGCTGTTTTTT. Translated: CASSPLAGVGTGELFF. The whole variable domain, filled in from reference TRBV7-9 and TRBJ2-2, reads DTGVSQNPRHKITKRGQNVTFRCDPISEHNRLYWYRQTLGQGPEFLTYFQNEAQLEKSRLLSDRFSAERPKGSFSTLEIQRTEQGDSAMYLCASSPLAGVGTGELFFGEGSRLTVL.

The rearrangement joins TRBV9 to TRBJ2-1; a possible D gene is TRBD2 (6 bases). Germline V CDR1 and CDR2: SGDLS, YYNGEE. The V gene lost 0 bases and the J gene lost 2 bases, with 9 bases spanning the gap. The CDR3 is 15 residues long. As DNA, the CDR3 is TGTGCCAGCAGCGTAGCGGGGGTGGCCTACAATGAGCAGTTCTTC. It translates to CASSVAGVAYNEQFF.

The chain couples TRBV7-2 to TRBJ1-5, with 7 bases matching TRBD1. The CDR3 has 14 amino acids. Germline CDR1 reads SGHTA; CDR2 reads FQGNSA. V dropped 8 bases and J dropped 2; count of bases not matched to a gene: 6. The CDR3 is CASAQGMGNQPQHF. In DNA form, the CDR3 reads TGTGCCAGCGCACAGGGGATGGGCAATCAGCCCCAGCATTTT.

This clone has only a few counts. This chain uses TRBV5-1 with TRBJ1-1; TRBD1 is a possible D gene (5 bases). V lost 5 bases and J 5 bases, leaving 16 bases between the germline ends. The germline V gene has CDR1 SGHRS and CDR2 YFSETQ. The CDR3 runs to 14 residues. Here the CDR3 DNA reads TGCGCCAGCAGTTATCGGGCGGAGGGGACTGAAGCTTTCTTT. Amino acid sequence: CASSYRAEGTEAFF.

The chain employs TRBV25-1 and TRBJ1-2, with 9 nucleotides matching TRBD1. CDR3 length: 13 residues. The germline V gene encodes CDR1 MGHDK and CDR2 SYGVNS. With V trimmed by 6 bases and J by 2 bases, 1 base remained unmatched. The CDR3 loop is CASRGQGNYGYTF. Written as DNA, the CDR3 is TGTGCCAGCAGGGGACAGGGAAACTATGGCTACACCTTC.

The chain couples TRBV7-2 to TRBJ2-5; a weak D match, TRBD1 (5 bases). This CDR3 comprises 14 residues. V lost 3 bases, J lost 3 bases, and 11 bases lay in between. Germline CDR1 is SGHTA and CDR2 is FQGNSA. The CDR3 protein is CASSFPGQEETQYF. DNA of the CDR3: TGTGCCAGCAGCTTTCCTGGACAAGAAGAGACCCAGTACTTC.

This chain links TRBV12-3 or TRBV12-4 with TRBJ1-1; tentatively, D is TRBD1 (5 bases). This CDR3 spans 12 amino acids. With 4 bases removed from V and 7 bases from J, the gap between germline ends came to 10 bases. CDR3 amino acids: CASSSTGLEAFF. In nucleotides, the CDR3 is TGTGCCAGCAGTTCTACAGGCCTTGAAGCTTTCTTT.

The CDR3 DNA sequence: TGCGCCAGCAGCTTGGAGTTTGGGGAAGGGAGCTCTGGGGCCAACGTCCTGACTTTC. This gives the protein CASSLEFGEGSSGANVLTF. The gene calls are TRBV5-1 and TRBJ2-6, with D possibly matching TRBD2 (5 bases). Germline-derived CDR1 and CDR2 are SGHRS and YFSETQ. This CDR3 region has 19 residues. The V end lost 0 bases, the J end lost 0 bases, and 16 bases lay between the germline ends.

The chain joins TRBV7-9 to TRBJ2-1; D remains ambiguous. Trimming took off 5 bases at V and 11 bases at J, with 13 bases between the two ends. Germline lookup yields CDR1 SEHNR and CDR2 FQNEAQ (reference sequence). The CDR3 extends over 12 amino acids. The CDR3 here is CASSPGREKQFF. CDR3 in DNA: TGTGCCAGCAGCCCAGGCCGAGAGAAGCAGTTCTTC.

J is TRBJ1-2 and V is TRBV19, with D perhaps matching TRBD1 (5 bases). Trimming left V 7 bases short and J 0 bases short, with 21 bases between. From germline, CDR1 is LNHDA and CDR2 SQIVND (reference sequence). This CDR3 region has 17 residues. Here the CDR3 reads CASTTPSQARANYGYTF. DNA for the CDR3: TGTGCCAGTACCACCCCTTCACAGGCACGAGCTAACTATGGCTACACCTTC.

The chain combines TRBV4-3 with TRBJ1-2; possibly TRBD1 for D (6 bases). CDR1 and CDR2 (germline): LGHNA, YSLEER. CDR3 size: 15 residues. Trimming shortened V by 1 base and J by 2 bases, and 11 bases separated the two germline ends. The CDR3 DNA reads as TGCGCCAGCAGCCAAGGGACAGAGGCGAACTATGGCTACACCTTC. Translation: CASSQGTEANYGYTF.

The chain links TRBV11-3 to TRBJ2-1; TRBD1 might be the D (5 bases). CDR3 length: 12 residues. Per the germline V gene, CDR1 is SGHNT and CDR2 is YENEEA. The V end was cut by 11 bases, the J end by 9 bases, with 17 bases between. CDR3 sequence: CAWGRAQGEQFF. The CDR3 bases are TGTGCCTGGGGCCGAGCTCAGGGTGAGCAGTTCTTC. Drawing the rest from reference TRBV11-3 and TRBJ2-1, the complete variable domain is EAGVVQSPRYKIIEKKQPVAFWCNPISGHNTLYWYLQNLGQGPELLIRYENEEAVDDSQLPKDRFSAERLKGVDSTLKIQPAELGDSAVYLCAWGRAQGEQFFGPGTRLTVL.

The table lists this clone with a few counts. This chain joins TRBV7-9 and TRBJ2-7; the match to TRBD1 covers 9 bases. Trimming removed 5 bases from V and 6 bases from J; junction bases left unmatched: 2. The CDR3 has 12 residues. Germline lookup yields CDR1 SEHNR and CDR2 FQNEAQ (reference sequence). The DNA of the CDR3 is TGTGCCAGCAGCCGGGACAGGGTCGAGCAGTACTTC. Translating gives CASSRDRVEQYF.

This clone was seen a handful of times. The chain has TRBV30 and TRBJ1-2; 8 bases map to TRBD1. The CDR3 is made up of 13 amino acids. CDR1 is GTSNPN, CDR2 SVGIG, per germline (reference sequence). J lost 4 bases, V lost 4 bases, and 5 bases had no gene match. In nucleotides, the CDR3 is TGTGCCTGGACTAGGACAGGGACCTATGGCTACACCTTC. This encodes CAWTRTGTYGYTF.

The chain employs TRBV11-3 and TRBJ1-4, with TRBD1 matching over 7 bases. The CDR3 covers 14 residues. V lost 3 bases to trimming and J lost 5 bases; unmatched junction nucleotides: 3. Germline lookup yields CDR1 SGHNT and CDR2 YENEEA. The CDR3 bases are TGTGCCAGCAGCTTGGACAGGTCAAATGAAAAACTGTTTTTT. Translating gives CASSLDRSNEKLFF.

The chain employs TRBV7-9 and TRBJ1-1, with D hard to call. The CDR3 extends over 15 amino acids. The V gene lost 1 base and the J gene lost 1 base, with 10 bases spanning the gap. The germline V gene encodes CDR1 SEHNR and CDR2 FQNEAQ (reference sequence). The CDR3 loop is CASSLGGVANTEAFF. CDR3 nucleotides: TGTGCCAGCAGCTTAGGCGGGGTGGCGAACACTGAAGCTTTCTTT.

In DNA form, the CDR3 reads TGTGCCAGCAGTGGACAGGGATCTAGCACAGATACGCAGTATTTT. Protein product: CASSGQGSSTDTQYF. This chain joins TRBV6-2 or TRBV6-3 and TRBJ2-3; 8 bases align to TRBD1. Unmatched junction bases numbered 4, after V lost 5 bases and J lost 0 bases. Germline assignment: CDR1 MNHEY and CDR2 SVGEGT. The CDR3 covers 15 residues.

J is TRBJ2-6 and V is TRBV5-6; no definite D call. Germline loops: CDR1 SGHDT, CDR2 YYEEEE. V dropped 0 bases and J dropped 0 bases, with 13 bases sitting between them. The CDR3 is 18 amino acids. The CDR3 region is CASSLDLGSFSGANVLTF. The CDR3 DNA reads TGTGCCAGCAGCTTGGATCTGGGCTCCTTCTCTGGGGCCAACGTCCTGACTTTC.

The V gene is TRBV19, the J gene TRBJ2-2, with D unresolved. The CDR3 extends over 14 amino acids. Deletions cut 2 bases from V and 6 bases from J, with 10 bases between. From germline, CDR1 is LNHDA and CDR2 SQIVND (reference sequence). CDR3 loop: CASSILPGSGELFF. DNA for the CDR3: TGTGCCAGTAGTATATTGCCCGGGTCCGGGGAGCTGTTTTTT.